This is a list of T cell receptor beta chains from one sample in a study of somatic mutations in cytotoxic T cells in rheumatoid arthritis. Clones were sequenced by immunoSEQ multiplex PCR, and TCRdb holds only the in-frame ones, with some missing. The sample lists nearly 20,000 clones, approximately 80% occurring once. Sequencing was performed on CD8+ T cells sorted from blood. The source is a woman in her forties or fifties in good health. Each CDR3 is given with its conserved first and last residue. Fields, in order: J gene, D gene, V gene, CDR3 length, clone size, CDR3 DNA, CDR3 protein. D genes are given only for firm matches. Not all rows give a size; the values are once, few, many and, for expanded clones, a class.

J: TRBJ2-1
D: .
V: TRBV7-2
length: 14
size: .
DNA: TGTGCCAGCAGCTGGACACCGTCCTACAATGAGCAGTTCTTC
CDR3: CASSWTPSYNEQFF

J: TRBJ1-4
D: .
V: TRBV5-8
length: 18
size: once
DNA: TGTGCCAGCAGCTTGGAAGCCAGGGTCCCCTATACGAATGAAAAACTGTTTTTT
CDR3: CASSLEARVPYTNEKLFF

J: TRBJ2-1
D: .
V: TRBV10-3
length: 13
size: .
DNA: TGTGCCATCAGTGGTGGACGAGGGGATGAGCAGTTCTTC
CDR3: CAISGGRGDEQFF

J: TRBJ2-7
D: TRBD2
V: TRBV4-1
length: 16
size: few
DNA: TGCGCCAGCAGCCAAGATAAGGGAGGGCAGGGCTACGAGCAGTACTTC
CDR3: CASSQDKGGQGYEQYF

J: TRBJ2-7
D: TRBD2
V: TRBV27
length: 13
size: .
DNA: TGTGCCAGCAGCCTAGCGGCCCCCGCCGAGCAGTACTTC
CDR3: CASSLAAPAEQYF

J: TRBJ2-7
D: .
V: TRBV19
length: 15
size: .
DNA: TGTGCCAGTAGTATCGTGACAGGACACCCCTACGAGCAGTACTTC
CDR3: CASSIVTGHPYEQYF

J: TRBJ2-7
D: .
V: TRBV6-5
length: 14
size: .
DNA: TGTGCCAGCAGTTACGAGGACGGAAACTACGAGCAGTACTTC
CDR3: CASSYEDGNYEQYF

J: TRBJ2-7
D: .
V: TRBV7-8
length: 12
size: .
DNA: TGTGCCAGCGGCGTAGGGAGCGGGGAGCAGTACTTC
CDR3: CASGVGSGEQYF

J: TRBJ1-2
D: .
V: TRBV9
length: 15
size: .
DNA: TGTGCCAGCAGCGTAGGTAGCACTCCTAACTATGGCTACACCTTC
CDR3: CASSVGSTPNYGYTF

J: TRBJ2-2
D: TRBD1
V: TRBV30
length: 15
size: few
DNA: TGTGCCTGGAGTTCCGGGACAGGGGGAACCGGGGAGCTGTTTTTT
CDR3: CAWSSGTGGTGELFF

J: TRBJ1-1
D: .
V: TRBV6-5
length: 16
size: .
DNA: TGTGCCAGCAGTTACTCGTTCGGGTTCATGAACACTGAAGCTTTCTTT
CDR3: CASSYSFGFMNTEAFF

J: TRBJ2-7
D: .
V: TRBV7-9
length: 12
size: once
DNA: TGTGCCAGCAGCTCTCAGACGAATGAGCAGTACTTC
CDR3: CASSSQTNEQYF

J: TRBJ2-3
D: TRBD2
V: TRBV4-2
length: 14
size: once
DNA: TGTGCCAGCAGCCAAGAGCGGGGGACAGATACGCAGTATTTT
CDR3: CASSQERGTDTQYF

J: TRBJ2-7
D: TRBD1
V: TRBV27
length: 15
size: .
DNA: TGTGCCAGCAGTTTTAGCGCAGGGGGCCCCTACGAGCAGTACTTC
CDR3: CASSFSAGGPYEQYF

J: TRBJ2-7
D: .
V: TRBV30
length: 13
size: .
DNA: TGTGCCTGGGGGGGGATTCCCTCCTACGAGCAGTACTTC
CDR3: CAWGGIPSYEQYF

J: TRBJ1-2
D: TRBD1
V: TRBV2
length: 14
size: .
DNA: TGTGCCAGCAGCCGGCCACAGGGGGCCTATGGCTACACCTTC
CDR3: CASSRPQGAYGYTF

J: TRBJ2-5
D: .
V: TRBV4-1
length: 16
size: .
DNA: TGCGCCAGCAGCCAAGGTTTTGACAGGCCCCAAGAGACCCAGTACTTC
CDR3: CASSQGFDRPQETQYF

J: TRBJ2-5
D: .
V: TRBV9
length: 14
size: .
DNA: TGTGCCAGCAGCGTAGGACAGGTCCAAGAGACCCAGTACTTC
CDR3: CASSVGQVQETQYF

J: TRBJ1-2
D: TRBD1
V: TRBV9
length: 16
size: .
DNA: TGTGCCAGCAGCGTAGCTCAGGCAGGGGGCCACTATGGCTACACCTTC
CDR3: CASSVAQAGGHYGYTF

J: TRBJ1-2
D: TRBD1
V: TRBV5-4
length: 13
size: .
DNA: TGTGCCAGCAATGAACAGGGGGACTATGGCTACACCTTC
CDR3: CASNEQGDYGYTF

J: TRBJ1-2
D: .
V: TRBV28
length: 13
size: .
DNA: TGTGCCAGCAGTTTTAGAGGAACGGGTGACTACACCTTC
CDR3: CASSFRGTGDYTF

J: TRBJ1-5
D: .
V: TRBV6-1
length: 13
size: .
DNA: TGTGCCAGCGCCCTAACAGTGAATCAGCCCCAGCATTTT
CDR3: CASALTVNQPQHF

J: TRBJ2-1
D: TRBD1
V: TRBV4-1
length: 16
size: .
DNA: TGCGCCAGCAGCCTACACCCGGGACAGGGGTACAATGAGCAGTTCTTC
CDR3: CASSLHPGQGYNEQFF

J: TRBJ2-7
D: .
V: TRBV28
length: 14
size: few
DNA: TGTGCCAGCAGCCGGGGGGACATCTCCTACGAGCAGTACTTC
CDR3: CASSRGDISYEQYF

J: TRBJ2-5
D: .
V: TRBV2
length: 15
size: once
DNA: TGTGCCAGCAAATCTCAGGCTGCACTACAAGAGACCCAGTACTTC
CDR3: CASKSQAALQETQYF

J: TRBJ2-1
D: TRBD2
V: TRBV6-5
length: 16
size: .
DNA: TGTGCCAGCAGTTACTCCGTAGCGGGAGGGCGCAATGAGCAGTTCTTC
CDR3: CASSYSVAGGRNEQFF

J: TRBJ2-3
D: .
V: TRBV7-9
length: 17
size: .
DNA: TGTGCCAGCAGCTTAGCCGACAGGCCAGGAGGCACAGATACGCAGTATTTT
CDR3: CASSLADRPGGTDTQYF

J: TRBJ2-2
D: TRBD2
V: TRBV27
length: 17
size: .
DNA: TGTGCCAGCAGTAGAGGACTAGCGGGAGCCAACACCGGGGAGCTGTTTTTT
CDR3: CASSRGLAGANTGELFF

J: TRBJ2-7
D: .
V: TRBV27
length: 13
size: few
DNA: TGTGCCAGCAGTTTAGGGTTGCGATACGAGCAGTACTTC
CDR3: CASSLGLRYEQYF

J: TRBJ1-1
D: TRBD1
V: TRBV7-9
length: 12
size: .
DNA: TGTGCCAGCAGCCTACAGGGGGCGGATGCTTTCTTT
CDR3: CASSLQGADAFF

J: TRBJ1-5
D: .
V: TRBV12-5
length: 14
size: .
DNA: TGTGCTAGTGCCATGGGGCAGATCAATCAGCCCCAGCATTTT
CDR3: CASAMGQINQPQHF

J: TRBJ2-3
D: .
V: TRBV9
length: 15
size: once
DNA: TGTGCCAGCAGCGTAGTAGGGGCTAGCACAGATACGCAGTATTTT
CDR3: CASSVVGASTDTQYF

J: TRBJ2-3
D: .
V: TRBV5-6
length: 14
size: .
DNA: TGTGCCAGCAGCTTGGCCTCGGACACAGATACGCAGTATTTT
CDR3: CASSLASDTDTQYF

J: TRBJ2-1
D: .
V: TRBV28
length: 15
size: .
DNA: TGTGCCAGCAGTTTATACAGGGCCCCCTACAATGAGCAGTTCTTC
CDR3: CASSLYRAPYNEQFF

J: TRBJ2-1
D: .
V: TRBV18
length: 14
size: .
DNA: TGTGCCAGCTCACGAGCGGCCGATCCCAATGAGCAGTTCTTC
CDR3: CASSRAADPNEQFF

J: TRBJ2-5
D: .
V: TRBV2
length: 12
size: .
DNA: TGTGCCAGCTATGAGACAGGCGAGGAGCAGTACTTC
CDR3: CASYETGEEQYF

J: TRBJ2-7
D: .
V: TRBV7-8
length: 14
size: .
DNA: TGTGCCAGCAGCTTACGGGACGTCAGCTACGAGCAGTACTTC
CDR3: CASSLRDVSYEQYF

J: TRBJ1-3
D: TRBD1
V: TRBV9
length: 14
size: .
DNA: TGTGCCAGCAGCCCAGGGGGGTCAGTAGACACCATATATTTT
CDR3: CASSPGGSVDTIYF

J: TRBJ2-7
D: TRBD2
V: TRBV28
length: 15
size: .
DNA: TGTGCCAGCAGGGGCGGGGGGGCTCATACCTACGAGCAGTACTTC
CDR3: CASRGGGAHTYEQYF

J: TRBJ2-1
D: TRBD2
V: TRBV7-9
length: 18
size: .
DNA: TGTGCCAGCAGCGGCGGACTAGCGGGAGCGACCTCCTACAATGAGCAGTTCTTC
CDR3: CASSGGLAGATSYNEQFF

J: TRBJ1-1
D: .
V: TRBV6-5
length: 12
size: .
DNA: TGTGCCAGCAGTTACTCAGGAGTTGAAGCTTTCTTT
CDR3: CASSYSGVEAFF

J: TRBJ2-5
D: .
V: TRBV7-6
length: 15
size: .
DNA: TGTGCCAGCACCCTGTGGGGGGACCCCACAGAGACCCAGTACTTC
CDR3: CASTLWGDPTETQYF

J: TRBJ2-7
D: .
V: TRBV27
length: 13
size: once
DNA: TGTGCCAGCAGTTTGACCCTCTCCTACGAGCAGTACTTC
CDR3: CASSLTLSYEQYF

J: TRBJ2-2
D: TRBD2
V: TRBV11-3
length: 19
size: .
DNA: TGTGCCAGCAGCTCCGGATTGAGACTAGCGGGAGGGCCCGGCGGGGAGCTGTTTTTT
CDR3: CASSSGLRLAGGPGGELFF

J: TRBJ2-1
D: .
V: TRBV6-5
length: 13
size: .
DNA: TGTGCCAGCAGTTACGGGACTTTCAATGAGCAGTTCTTC
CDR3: CASSYGTFNEQFF

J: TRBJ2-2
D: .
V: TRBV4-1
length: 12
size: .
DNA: TGCGCCAGCAGCCAAAACACCGGGGAGCTGTTTTTT
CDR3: CASSQNTGELFF

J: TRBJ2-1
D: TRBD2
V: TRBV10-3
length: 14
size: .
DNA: TGTGCCATCAGTGACGGCGGGGGGGCAGATGAGCAGTTCTTC
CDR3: CAISDGGGADEQFF

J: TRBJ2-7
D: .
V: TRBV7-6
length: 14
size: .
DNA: TGTGCCAGCAGCCCCCCAGGACAGAGTTACGAGCAGTACTTC
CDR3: CASSPPGQSYEQYF

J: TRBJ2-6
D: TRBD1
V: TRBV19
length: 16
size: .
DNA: TGTGCCAGTAGTGCACAGGGGATCTCTGGGGCCAACGTCCTGACTTTC
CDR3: CASSAQGISGANVLTF

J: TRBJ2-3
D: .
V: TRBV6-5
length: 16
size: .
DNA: TGTGCCAGCAGTTACTGGGGTAGTTTTAGCACAGATACGCAGTATTTT
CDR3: CASSYWGSFSTDTQYF

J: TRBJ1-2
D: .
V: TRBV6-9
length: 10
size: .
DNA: TGTGCCAGCACCTATATGGGCTACACCTTC
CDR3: CASTYMGYTF

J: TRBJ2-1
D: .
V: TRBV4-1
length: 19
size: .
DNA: TGCGCCAGCAGCCAAGCGGGCAGTCTAGATGGGGGTTTAAACAATGAGCAGTTCTTC
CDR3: CASSQAGSLDGGLNNEQFF

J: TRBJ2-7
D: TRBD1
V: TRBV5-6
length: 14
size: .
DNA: TGTGCCAGCAGCATAGGGACAGAGAGTTACGAGCAGTACTTC
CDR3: CASSIGTESYEQYF